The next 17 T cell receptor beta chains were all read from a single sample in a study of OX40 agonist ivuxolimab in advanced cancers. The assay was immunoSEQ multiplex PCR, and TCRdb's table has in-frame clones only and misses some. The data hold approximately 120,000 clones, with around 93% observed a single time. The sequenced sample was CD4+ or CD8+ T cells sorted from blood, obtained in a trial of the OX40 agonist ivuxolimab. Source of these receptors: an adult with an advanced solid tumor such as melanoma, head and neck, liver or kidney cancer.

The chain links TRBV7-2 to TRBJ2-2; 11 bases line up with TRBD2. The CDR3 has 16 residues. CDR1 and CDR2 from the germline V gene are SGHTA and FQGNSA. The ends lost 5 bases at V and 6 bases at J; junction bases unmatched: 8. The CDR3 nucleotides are TGTGCCAGCAGCCGTCGAGTAGCGGGAGGGCCCGGGGAGCTGTTTTTT. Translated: CASSRRVAGGPGELFF.

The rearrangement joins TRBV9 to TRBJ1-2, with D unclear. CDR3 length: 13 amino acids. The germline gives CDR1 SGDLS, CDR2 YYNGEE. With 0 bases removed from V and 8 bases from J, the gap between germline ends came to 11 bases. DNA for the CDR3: TGTGCCAGCAGCGTAGCCGAAGGTCGGGGCTACACCTTC. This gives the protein CASSVAEGRGYTF.

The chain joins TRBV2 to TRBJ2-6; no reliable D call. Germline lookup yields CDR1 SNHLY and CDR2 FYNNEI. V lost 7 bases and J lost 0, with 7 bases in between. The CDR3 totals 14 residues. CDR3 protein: CASKRDSGANVLTF. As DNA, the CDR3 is TGTGCCAGCAAAAGGGACTCTGGGGCCAACGTCCTGACTTTC.

CDR3 nucleotides: TGCGCCAGCAGATCACCCCGAGGGGGGTCAGGAGGCTATGGCTACACCTTC. It is translated as CASRSPRGGSGGYGYTF. The gene calls are TRBV23-1 and TRBJ1-2; the D gene is possibly TRBD1 (6 bases). TRBV23-1 is an open reading frame whose function is uncertain. The CDR3 has 17 amino acids. Trimming cost V 6 bases and J 4 bases, with 24 bases left between them.

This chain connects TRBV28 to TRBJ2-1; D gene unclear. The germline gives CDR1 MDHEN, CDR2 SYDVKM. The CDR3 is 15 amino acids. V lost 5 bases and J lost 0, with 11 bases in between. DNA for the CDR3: TGTGCCAGCAGTAAGACGGTTAGCTCCTACAATGAGCAGTTCTTC. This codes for CASSKTVSSYNEQFF.

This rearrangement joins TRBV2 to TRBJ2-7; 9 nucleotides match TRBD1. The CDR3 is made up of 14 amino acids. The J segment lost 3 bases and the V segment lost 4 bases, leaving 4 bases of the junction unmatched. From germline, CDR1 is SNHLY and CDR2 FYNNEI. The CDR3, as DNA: TGTGCCAGCAGTGTGGGACAGGGAAACTACGAGCAGTACTTC. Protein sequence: CASSVGQGNYEQYF.

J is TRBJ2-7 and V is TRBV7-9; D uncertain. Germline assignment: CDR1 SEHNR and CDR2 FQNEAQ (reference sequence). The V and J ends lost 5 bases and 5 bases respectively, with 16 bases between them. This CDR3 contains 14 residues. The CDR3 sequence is CASSRLDRVNEQYF. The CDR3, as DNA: TGTGCCAGCAGCCGCCTGGATAGAGTCAACGAGCAGTACTTC. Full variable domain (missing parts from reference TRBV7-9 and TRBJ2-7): DTGVSQNPRHKITKRGQNVTFRCDPISEHNRLYWYRQTLGQGPEFLTYFQNEAQLEKSRLLSDRFSAERPKGSFSTLEIQRTEQGDSAMYLCASSRLDRVNEQYFGPGTRLTVT.

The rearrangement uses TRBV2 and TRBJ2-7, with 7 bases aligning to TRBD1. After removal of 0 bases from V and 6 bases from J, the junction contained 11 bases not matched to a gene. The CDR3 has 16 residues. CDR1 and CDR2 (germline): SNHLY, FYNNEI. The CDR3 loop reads CASSEAQIGAGGEQYF. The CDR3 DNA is TGTGCCAGCAGTGAAGCGCAAATCGGGGCAGGGGGCGAGCAGTACTTC.

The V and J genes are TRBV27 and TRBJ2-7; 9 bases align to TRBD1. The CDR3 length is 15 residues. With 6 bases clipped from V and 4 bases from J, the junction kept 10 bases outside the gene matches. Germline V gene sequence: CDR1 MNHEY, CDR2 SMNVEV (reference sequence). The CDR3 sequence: CASRTRTGEGYEQYF. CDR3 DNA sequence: TGTGCCAGCAGGACTCGGACAGGGGAAGGGTACGAGCAGTACTTC.

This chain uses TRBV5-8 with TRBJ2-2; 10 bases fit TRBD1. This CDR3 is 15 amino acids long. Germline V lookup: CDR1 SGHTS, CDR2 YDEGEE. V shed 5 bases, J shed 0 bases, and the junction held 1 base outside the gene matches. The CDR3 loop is CASRGTGANTGELFF. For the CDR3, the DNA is TGTGCCAGCAGGGGGACAGGGGCGAACACCGGGGAGCTGTTTTTT.

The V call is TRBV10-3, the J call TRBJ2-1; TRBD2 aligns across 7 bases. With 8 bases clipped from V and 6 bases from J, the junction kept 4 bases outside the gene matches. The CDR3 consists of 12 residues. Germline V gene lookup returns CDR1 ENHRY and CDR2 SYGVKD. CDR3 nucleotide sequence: TGTGCCATCTCAGCGGGGATCAATGAGCAGTTCTTC. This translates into CAISAGINEQFF.

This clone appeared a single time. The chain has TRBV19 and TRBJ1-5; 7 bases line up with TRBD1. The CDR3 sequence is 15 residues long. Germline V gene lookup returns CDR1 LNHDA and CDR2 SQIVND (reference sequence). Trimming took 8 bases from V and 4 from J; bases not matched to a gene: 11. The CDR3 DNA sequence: TGTGCCAGTGTGGGACAGACTGGGGGGAATCAGCCCCAGCATTTT. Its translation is CASVGQTGGNQPQHF.

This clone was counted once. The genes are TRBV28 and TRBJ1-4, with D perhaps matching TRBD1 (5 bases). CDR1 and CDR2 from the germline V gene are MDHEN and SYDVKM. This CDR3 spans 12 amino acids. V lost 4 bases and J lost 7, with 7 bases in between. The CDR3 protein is CASSSGGEKLFF. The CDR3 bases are TGTGCCAGCAGTTCGGGGGGTGAAAAACTGTTTTTT. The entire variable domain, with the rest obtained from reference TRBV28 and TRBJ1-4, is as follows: DVKVTQSSRYLVKRTGEKVFLECVQDMDHENMFWYRQDPGLGLRLIYFSYDVKMKEKGDIPEGYSVSREKKERFSLILESASTNQTSMYLCASSSGGEKLFFGSGTQLSVL.

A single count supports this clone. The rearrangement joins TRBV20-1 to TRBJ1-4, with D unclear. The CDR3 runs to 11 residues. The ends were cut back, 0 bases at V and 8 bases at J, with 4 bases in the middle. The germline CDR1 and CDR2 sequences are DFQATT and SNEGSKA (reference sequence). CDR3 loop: CSARDAEKLFF. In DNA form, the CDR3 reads TGCAGTGCTAGAGATGCCGAAAAACTGTTTTTT.

The CDR3 DNA reads TGTGCCAGCAGAACGACAGGGGACACTGAAGCTTTCTTT. Protein product: CASRTTGDTEAFF. J is TRBJ1-1 and V is TRBV6-5; 8 bases fit TRBD1. This CDR3 is built from 13 residues. Trimming removed 6 bases from V and 3 bases from J; junction bases left unmatched: 3. Germline-derived CDR1 and CDR2 are MNHEY and SVGAGI.

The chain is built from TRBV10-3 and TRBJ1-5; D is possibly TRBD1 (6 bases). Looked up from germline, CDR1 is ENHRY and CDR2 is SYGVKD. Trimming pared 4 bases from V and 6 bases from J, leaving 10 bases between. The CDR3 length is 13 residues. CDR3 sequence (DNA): TGTGCCATCAGTGTCGAGGGGGGTCAGCCCCAGCATTTT. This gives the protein CAISVEGGQPQHF.

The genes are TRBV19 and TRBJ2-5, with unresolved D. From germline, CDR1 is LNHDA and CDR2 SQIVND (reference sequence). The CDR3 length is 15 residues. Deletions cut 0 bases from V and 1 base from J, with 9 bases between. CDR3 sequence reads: CASSIDPGSQETQYF. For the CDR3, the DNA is TGTGCCAGTAGTATAGACCCGGGCAGCCAAGAGACCCAGTACTTC.